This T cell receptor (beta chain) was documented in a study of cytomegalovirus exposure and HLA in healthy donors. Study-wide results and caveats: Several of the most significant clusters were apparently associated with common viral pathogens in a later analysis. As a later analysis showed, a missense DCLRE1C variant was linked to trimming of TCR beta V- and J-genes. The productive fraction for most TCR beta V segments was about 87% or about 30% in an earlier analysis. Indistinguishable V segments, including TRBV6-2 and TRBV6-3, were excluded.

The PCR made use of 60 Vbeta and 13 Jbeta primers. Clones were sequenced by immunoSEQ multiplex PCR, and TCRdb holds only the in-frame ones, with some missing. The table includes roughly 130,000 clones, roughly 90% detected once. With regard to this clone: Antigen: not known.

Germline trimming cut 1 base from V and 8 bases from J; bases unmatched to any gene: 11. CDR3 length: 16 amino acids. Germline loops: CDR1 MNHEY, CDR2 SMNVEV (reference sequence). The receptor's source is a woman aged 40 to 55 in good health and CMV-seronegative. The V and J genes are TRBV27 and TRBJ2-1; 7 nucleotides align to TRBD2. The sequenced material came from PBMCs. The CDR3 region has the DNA TGTGCCAGCAGTTTATGGGGGGGGTCTCACTCCGATGAGCAGTTCTTC. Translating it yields CASSLWGGSHSDEQFF.